Listed below are T cell receptor beta chains from one sample, sequenced in a study of T cells in tuberculosis. Sequencing used immunoSEQ multiplex PCR; TCRdb keeps in-frame clones, though not all of them. Among more than 30,000 clones, approximately 94% were seen once, and the ten largest hold approximately 4.3%. The sample in question was PBMCs, obtained at tuberculosis diagnosis. These receptors all come from an adult with tuberculosis. CDR3s include the opening cysteine and the closing phenylalanine or tryptophan. The order of the fields is CDR3 length, clone size, D gene, V gene, J gene, CDR3 DNA, CDR3 protein. A D gene is named only where the DNA matches it firmly. Size is omitted from some rows. Given values are once, few, many or a class for expanded clones.

CDR3 length: 16
clone size: NA
D gene: NA
V gene: TRBV5-1
J gene: TRBJ2-2
CDR3 DNA: TGCGCCAGCAGCTTGTGGATGGGGGCCCACACCGGGGAGCTGTTTTTT
CDR3 protein: CASSLWMGAHTGELFF

CDR3 length: 14
clone size: once
D gene: TRBD1
V gene: TRBV27
J gene: TRBJ1-1
CDR3 DNA: TGTGCCAGCAGTTCCGGGACAGGGGTTACTGAAGCTTTCTTT
CDR3 protein: CASSSGTGVTEAFF

CDR3 length: 13
clone size: NA
D gene: NA
V gene: TRBV7-6
J gene: TRBJ1-1
CDR3 DNA: TGTGCCAGCAGCTTACAGGGGAACACTGAAGCTTTCTTT
CDR3 protein: CASSLQGNTEAFF

CDR3 length: 15
clone size: NA
D gene: TRBD2
V gene: TRBV19
J gene: TRBJ2-2
CDR3 DNA: TGTGCCAGTAGTCTTCGACTAGCTTCTGCCGGGGAGCTGTTTTTT
CDR3 protein: CASSLRLASAGELFF

CDR3 length: 13
clone size: NA
D gene: NA
V gene: TRBV6-6
J gene: TRBJ1-5
CDR3 DNA: TGTGCCAGCAGTTTACAGGACAGACAGCCCCAGCATTTT
CDR3 protein: CASSLQDRQPQHF

CDR3 length: 15
clone size: NA
D gene: NA
V gene: TRBV25-1
J gene: TRBJ1-1
CDR3 DNA: TGTGCCAGCAGAGTGAATTCCGGACGGGGGACTGAAGCTTTCTTT
CDR3 protein: CASRVNSGRGTEAFF

CDR3 length: 15
clone size: NA
D gene: NA
V gene: TRBV28
J gene: TRBJ2-1
CDR3 DNA: TGTGCCAGCAGAGATACAGGTAACTCCTACAATGAGCAGTTCTTC
CDR3 protein: CASRDTGNSYNEQFF

CDR3 length: 19
clone size: NA
D gene: NA
V gene: TRBV18
J gene: TRBJ1-5
CDR3 DNA: TGTGCCAGCTCACCTCGACCTCTCACGACAGGCGACAACAATCAGCCCCAGCATTTT
CDR3 protein: CASSPRPLTTGDNNQPQHF

CDR3 length: 19
clone size: once
D gene: TRBD1
V gene: TRBV7-8
J gene: TRBJ1-1
CDR3 DNA: TGTGCCAGCAGCTTTCCACAGGGGTCCGGCCTAAATTTGAACACTGAAGCTTTCTTT
CDR3 protein: CASSFPQGSGLNLNTEAFF

CDR3 length: 15
clone size: NA
D gene: NA
V gene: TRBV14
J gene: TRBJ2-3
CDR3 DNA: TGTGCCAGCAGGCGCGGGCCTGGGGTATCGGATACGCAGTATTTT
CDR3 protein: CASRRGPGVSDTQYF

CDR3 length: 14
clone size: NA
D gene: NA
V gene: TRBV18
J gene: TRBJ2-7
CDR3 DNA: TGTGCCAGCTCCCCCCGGGACACGGCCTACGAGCAGTACTTC
CDR3 protein: CASSPRDTAYEQYF

CDR3 length: 16
clone size: NA
D gene: TRBD1
V gene: TRBV5-1
J gene: TRBJ1-4
CDR3 DNA: TGCGCCAGCAGCTGGACAGGGGTTTCAACTAATGAAAAACTGTTTTTT
CDR3 protein: CASSWTGVSTNEKLFF

CDR3 length: 16
clone size: NA
D gene: NA
V gene: TRBV9
J gene: TRBJ1-1
CDR3 DNA: TGTGCCAGCAGCGTAGAAGGAGGGCTCCTGAACACTGAAGCTTTCTTT
CDR3 protein: CASSVEGGLLNTEAFF

CDR3 length: 15
clone size: few
D gene: TRBD1
V gene: TRBV11-3
J gene: TRBJ2-3
CDR3 DNA: TGTGCCAGCAGCGCAACCGGGACAGACACAGATACGCAGTATTTT
CDR3 protein: CASSATGTDTDTQYF

CDR3 length: 13
clone size: NA
D gene: NA
V gene: TRBV6-6
J gene: TRBJ1-2
CDR3 DNA: TGTGCCGCATCCCCATCTGGGCCCTATGGCTACACCTTC
CDR3 protein: CAASPSGPYGYTF

CDR3 length: 16
clone size: NA
D gene: TRBD2
V gene: TRBV4-2
J gene: TRBJ2-3
CDR3 DNA: TGTGCCAGCAGCCAAGATGAGCGGGGGAGCACAGATACGCAGTATTTT
CDR3 protein: CASSQDERGSTDTQYF

CDR3 length: 12
clone size: NA
D gene: NA
V gene: TRBV11-3
J gene: TRBJ2-7
CDR3 DNA: TGTGCCAGCAGCTCATCAGGCTACGAGCAGTACTTC
CDR3 protein: CASSSSGYEQYF

CDR3 length: 17
clone size: NA
D gene: NA
V gene: TRBV29-1
J gene: TRBJ2-1
CDR3 DNA: TGCAGCGCCGTACGTAGCCCGACAGCACACAGAGACAATGAGCAGTTCTTC
CDR3 protein: CSAVRSPTAHRDNEQFF

CDR3 length: 17
clone size: NA
D gene: NA
V gene: TRBV2
J gene: TRBJ2-4
CDR3 DNA: TGTGCCAGCAGTGAAGTGCGGGGCCGACTAGCCAAAAACATTCAGTACTTC
CDR3 protein: CASSEVRGRLAKNIQYF

CDR3 length: 15
clone size: NA
D gene: TRBD1
V gene: TRBV12-5
J gene: TRBJ1-5
CDR3 DNA: TGTGCTAGTGGTTTGTTGAGGACAGGGTGGCAGCCCCAGCATTTT
CDR3 protein: CASGLLRTGWQPQHF

CDR3 length: 12
clone size: NA
D gene: NA
V gene: TRBV7-8
J gene: TRBJ1-5
CDR3 DNA: TGTGCCAGCAGCTTAGTGGCACAGCCCCAGCATTTT
CDR3 protein: CASSLVAQPQHF

CDR3 length: 15
clone size: NA
D gene: TRBD1
V gene: TRBV6-5
J gene: TRBJ2-2
CDR3 DNA: TGTGCCAGCACCCGCGGGACAGGGTACACCGGGGAGCTGTTTTTT
CDR3 protein: CASTRGTGYTGELFF

CDR3 length: 15
clone size: NA
D gene: NA
V gene: TRBV19
J gene: TRBJ2-7
CDR3 DNA: TGTGCCAGTAGTACACCCAGTCATTCGTCCTACGAGCAGTACTTC
CDR3 protein: CASSTPSHSSYEQYF

CDR3 length: 16
clone size: NA
D gene: NA
V gene: TRBV2
J gene: TRBJ1-6
CDR3 DNA: TGTGCCAGCAGTGCCATGGGAGCCGGCCCTGGTTCACCCCTCCACTTT
CDR3 protein: CASSAMGAGPGSPLHF

CDR3 length: 10
clone size: few
D gene: NA
V gene: TRBV7-6
J gene: TRBJ1-5
CDR3 DNA: TGTGCCAGCAGCCCCAGGCCCCAGCATTTT
CDR3 protein: CASSPRPQHF

CDR3 length: 13
clone size: once
D gene: NA
V gene: TRBV25-1
J gene: TRBJ2-2
CDR3 DNA: TGTGCCAGCAGTGATCGGAGGGCCGGGGAGCTGTTTTTT
CDR3 protein: CASSDRRAGELFF

CDR3 length: 14
clone size: NA
D gene: NA
V gene: TRBV9
J gene: TRBJ2-7
CDR3 DNA: TGTGCCAGCAGCGTCGGTAGCGGTAATTACGAGCAGTACTTC
CDR3 protein: CASSVGSGNYEQYF

CDR3 length: 15
clone size: NA
D gene: NA
V gene: TRBV28
J gene: TRBJ2-7
CDR3 DNA: TGTGCCAGCAGTTCCAACCCCGGCAGGGTCTACGAGCAGTACTTC
CDR3 protein: CASSSNPGRVYEQYF

CDR3 length: 13
clone size: NA
D gene: NA
V gene: TRBV6-1
J gene: TRBJ2-5
CDR3 DNA: TGTGCCAGCAGAACGGGACTCCCAGAGACCCAGTACTTC
CDR3 protein: CASRTGLPETQYF

CDR3 length: 14
clone size: NA
D gene: TRBD1
V gene: TRBV10-3
J gene: TRBJ1-2
CDR3 DNA: TGTGCCATCAGTGATACAGGGGGCGACTATGGCTACACCTTC
CDR3 protein: CAISDTGGDYGYTF

CDR3 length: 16
clone size: NA
D gene: NA
V gene: TRBV7-8
J gene: TRBJ2-4
CDR3 DNA: TGTGCCAGCAGCCCTGCCCTCGGGCAGGGCAAAAACATTCAGTACTTC
CDR3 protein: CASSPALGQGKNIQYF

CDR3 length: 17
clone size: NA
D gene: NA
V gene: TRBV29-1
J gene: TRBJ2-3
CDR3 DNA: TGCAGCGTTGAAGGACTCCGAAAAGGAGCCCGCACAGATACGCAGTATTTT
CDR3 protein: CSVEGLRKGARTDTQYF

CDR3 length: 15
clone size: NA
D gene: TRBD2
V gene: TRBV19
J gene: TRBJ2-2
CDR3 DNA: TGTGCCAGTAGTGCCTGGACTAGCATCCCCGGGGAGCTGTTTTTT
CDR3 protein: CASSAWTSIPGELFF

CDR3 length: 17
clone size: NA
D gene: NA
V gene: TRBV9
J gene: TRBJ2-3
CDR3 DNA: TGTGCCAGCAGCGCCCCACAGGGTATTAGAAGCACAGATACGCAGTATTTT
CDR3 protein: CASSAPQGIRSTDTQYF

CDR3 length: 13
clone size: NA
D gene: TRBD1
V gene: TRBV5-1
J gene: TRBJ1-1
CDR3 DNA: TGCACCAGTAGACAGGGGGCGAACACTGAAGCTTTCTTT
CDR3 protein: CTSRQGANTEAFF

CDR3 length: 14
clone size: NA
D gene: TRBD1
V gene: TRBV14
J gene: TRBJ1-2
CDR3 DNA: TGTGCCAGCAGCTTCCGGGACAGGGACTATGGCTACACCTTC
CDR3 protein: CASSFRDRDYGYTF

CDR3 length: 16
clone size: NA
D gene: NA
V gene: TRBV9
J gene: TRBJ2-2
CDR3 DNA: TGTGCCAGCAGCGTAGCAGCTCAGAGCCTACGGGTGGAGCTGTTTTTT
CDR3 protein: CASSVAAQSLRVELFF

CDR3 length: 13
clone size: NA
D gene: TRBD1
V gene: TRBV5-6
J gene: TRBJ1-2
CDR3 DNA: TGTGCCAGCAGCTTGACAGGGGCCGGTGGCTACACCTTC
CDR3 protein: CASSLTGAGGYTF

CDR3 length: 15
clone size: NA
D gene: TRBD2
V gene: TRBV2
J gene: TRBJ2-1
CDR3 DNA: TGTGCCAGCAGGCGGACTAGCGGGAATTACAATGAGCAGTTCTTC
CDR3 protein: CASRRTSGNYNEQFF

CDR3 length: 13
clone size: NA
D gene: NA
V gene: TRBV19
J gene: TRBJ2-4
CDR3 DNA: TGTGCCAGTGCCGGACGGGAAGAAAACATTCAGTACTTC
CDR3 protein: CASAGREENIQYF

CDR3 length: 14
clone size: NA
D gene: NA
V gene: TRBV6-4
J gene: TRBJ2-7
CDR3 DNA: TGTGCCAGCAGTGAGGAGTCAGGGGACTACGAGCAGTACTTC
CDR3 protein: CASSEESGDYEQYF

CDR3 length: 14
clone size: NA
D gene: TRBD1
V gene: TRBV10-1
J gene: TRBJ2-7
CDR3 DNA: TGCGCCAGCAGTTTGGGACAGGGTCCTTACGAGCAGTACTTC
CDR3 protein: CASSLGQGPYEQYF

CDR3 length: 14
clone size: NA
D gene: NA
V gene: TRBV10-3
J gene: TRBJ1-3
CDR3 DNA: TGTGCCATCAGTGTTGGGATAACAGGACACACCATATATTTT
CDR3 protein: CAISVGITGHTIYF

CDR3 length: 18
clone size: NA
D gene: TRBD1
V gene: TRBV4-2
J gene: TRBJ2-4
CDR3 DNA: TGTGCCAGCAGCCCGGGACAGGGGGGGGTAGCGGCCAAAAACATTCAGTACTTC
CDR3 protein: CASSPGQGGVAAKNIQYF

CDR3 length: 14
clone size: NA
D gene: TRBD1
V gene: TRBV5-1
J gene: TRBJ1-2
CDR3 DNA: TGCGCCAGCAGCTTGGGACAGGGTCCTTATGGCTACACCTTC
CDR3 protein: CASSLGQGPYGYTF

CDR3 length: 17
clone size: NA
D gene: NA
V gene: TRBV4-3
J gene: TRBJ1-2
CDR3 DNA: TGCGCCAGCAGCCAAGATCTCGGCGGAACTATCCCCTATGGCTACACCTTC
CDR3 protein: CASSQDLGGTIPYGYTF

CDR3 length: 16
clone size: NA
D gene: NA
V gene: TRBV5-1
J gene: TRBJ1-3
CDR3 DNA: TGCGCCAGCAGCCAAGACAGTGGTTTCTCTGGAAACACCATATATTTT
CDR3 protein: CASSQDSGFSGNTIYF

CDR3 length: 15
clone size: NA
D gene: NA
V gene: TRBV6-1
J gene: TRBJ1-5
CDR3 DNA: TGTGCCAGCAGTGCGGTAAGCAATAGCAATCAGCCCCAGCATTTT
CDR3 protein: CASSAVSNSNQPQHF

CDR3 length: 15
clone size: NA
D gene: TRBD2
V gene: TRBV7-6
J gene: TRBJ2-3
CDR3 DNA: TGTGCCAGCAGCTCAGCGGGGGCCTCGACAGATACGCAGTATTTT
CDR3 protein: CASSSAGASTDTQYF

CDR3 length: 13
clone size: NA
D gene: NA
V gene: TRBV19
J gene: TRBJ2-3
CDR3 DNA: TGTGCCAGTAAAGAGCGGGGCACAGATACGCAGTATTTT
CDR3 protein: CASKERGTDTQYF

CDR3 length: 15
clone size: NA
D gene: NA
V gene: TRBV5-6
J gene: TRBJ1-2
CDR3 DNA: TGTGCCAGCAGCCCGCGGACCATCAATGCGGGTGGCTACACCTTC
CDR3 protein: CASSPRTINAGGYTF

CDR3 length: 16
clone size: NA
D gene: NA
V gene: TRBV19
J gene: TRBJ2-1
CDR3 DNA: TGTGCCACCAGTCTGGGCGGGGGCTACTCCTACAATGAGCAGTTCTTC
CDR3 protein: CATSLGGGYSYNEQFF